The source of this T cell receptor beta chain is a study of PD-L1 blockade in urothelial cancer. Germline V lookup: CDR1 SGHTA, CDR2 FQGNSA. The trim removed 0 bases at V and 5 bases at J, leaving 5 bases unmatched. The CDR3 length is 15 residues. Indicated time point: peripheral blood 6 weeks after treatment start. Only in-frame clones appear in the TCRdb table, and some are missing; sequencing was by immunoSEQ multiplex PCR. The data hold about 43,000 clones, with about 83% observed a single time. The input for sequencing was PBMCs, taken around atezolizumab (anti-PD-L1) treatment. J is TRBJ2-5 and V is TRBV7-2, with 8 positions matching TRBD2. This receptor was taken from a man aged 60-69 years with urothelial cancer. The CDR3 sequence is CASSLARGAGETQYF. In nucleotides, the CDR3 is TGTGCCAGCAGCTTAGCGCGGGGGGCGGGGGAGACCCAGTACTTC.